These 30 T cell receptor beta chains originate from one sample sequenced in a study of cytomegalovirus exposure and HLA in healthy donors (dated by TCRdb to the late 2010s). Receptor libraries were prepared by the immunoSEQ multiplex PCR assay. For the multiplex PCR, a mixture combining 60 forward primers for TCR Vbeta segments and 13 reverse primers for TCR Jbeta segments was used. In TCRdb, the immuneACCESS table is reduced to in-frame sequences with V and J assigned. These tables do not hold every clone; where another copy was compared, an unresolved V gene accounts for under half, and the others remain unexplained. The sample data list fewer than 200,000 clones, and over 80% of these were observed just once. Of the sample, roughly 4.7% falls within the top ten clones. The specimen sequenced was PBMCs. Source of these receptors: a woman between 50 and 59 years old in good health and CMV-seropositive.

DNA for the CDR3: TGTGCCAGCAGTTCACTAGCGGTGGACTCCTACGAGCAGTACTTC. The encoded protein is CASSSLAVDSYEQYF. The chain links TRBV6-5 to TRBJ2-7, with 8 bases fitting TRBD2. CDR3 length: 15 residues. The germline V gene encodes CDR1 MNHEY and CDR2 SVGAGI. Trimming removed 4 bases from V and 0 bases from J; junction bases left unmatched: 5.

The CDR3 nucleotides are TGTGCCAGCAGCCCCCACACGCTCACAGATACGCAGTATTTT. This translates into CASSPHTLTDTQYF. The chain has TRBV9 and TRBJ2-3, with D uncertain. The V gene's germline CDR1 is SGDLS and CDR2 YYNGEE. V was cut by 4 bases and J by 2 bases, with 11 bases left in between. The CDR3 runs 14 residues.

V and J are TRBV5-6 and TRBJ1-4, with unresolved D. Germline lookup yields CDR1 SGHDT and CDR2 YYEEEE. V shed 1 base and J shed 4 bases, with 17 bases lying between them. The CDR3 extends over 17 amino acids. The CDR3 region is CASSLTPWTRVNEKLFF. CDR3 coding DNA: TGTGCCAGCAGCTTGACCCCCTGGACTAGGGTTAATGAAAAACTGTTTTTT. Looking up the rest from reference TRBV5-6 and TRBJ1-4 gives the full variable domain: DAGVTQSPTHLIKTRGQQVTLRCSPKSGHDTVSWYQQALGQGPQFIFQYYEEEERQRGNFPDRFSGHQFPNYSSELNVNALLLGDSALYLCASSLTPWTRVNEKLFFGSGTQLSVL.

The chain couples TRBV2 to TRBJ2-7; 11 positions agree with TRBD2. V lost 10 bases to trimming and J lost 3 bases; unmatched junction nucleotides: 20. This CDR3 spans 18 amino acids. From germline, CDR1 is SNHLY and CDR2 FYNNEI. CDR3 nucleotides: TGTGCCATCTACGGGGTGATCCTGACTAGCGGGGTGGGCTACGAGCAGTACTTC. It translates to CAIYGVILTSGVGYEQYF.

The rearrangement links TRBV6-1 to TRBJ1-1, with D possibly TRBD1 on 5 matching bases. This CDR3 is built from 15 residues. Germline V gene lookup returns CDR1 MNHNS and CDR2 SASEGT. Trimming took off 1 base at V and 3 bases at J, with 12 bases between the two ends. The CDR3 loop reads CASSEVPGEDTEAFF. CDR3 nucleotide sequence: TGTGCCAGCAGTGAAGTGCCGGGGGAGGACACTGAAGCTTTCTTT.

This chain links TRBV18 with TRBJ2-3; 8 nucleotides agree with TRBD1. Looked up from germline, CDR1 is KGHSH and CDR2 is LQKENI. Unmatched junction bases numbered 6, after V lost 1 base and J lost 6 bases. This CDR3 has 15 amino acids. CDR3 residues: CASSPQQGGSDTQYF. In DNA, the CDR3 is TGTGCCAGCTCACCACAACAGGGGGGTTCGGATACGCAGTATTTT.

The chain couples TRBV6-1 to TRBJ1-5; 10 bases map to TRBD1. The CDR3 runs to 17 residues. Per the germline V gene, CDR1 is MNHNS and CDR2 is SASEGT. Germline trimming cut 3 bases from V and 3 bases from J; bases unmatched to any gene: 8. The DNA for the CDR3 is TGTGCCAGCAGTGAGACAGGGGGCACTATCCTCAATCAGCCCCAGCATTTT. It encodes CASSETGGTILNQPQHF.

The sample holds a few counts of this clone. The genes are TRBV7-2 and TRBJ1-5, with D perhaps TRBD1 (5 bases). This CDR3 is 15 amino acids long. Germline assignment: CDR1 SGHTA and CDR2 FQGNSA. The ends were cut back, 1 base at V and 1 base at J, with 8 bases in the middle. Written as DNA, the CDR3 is TGTGCCAGCAGCTTAGACGGGGGAAGCAATCAGCCCCAGCATTTT. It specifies CASSLDGGSNQPQHF.

Here the CDR3 DNA reads TGTGCCAGGAGAGGGGACAGGGTCCAAGAGACCCAGTACTTC. Residues: CARRGDRVQETQYF. The chain employs TRBV19 and TRBJ2-5, with 9 bases that match TRBD1. The ends lost 9 bases at V and 1 base at J; junction bases unmatched: 6. Germline lookup yields CDR1 LNHDA and CDR2 SQIVND (reference sequence). The CDR3 length is 14 residues.

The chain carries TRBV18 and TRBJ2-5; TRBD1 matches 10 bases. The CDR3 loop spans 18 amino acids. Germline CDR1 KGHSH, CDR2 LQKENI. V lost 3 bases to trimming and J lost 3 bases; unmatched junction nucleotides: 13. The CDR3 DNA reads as TGTGCCAGCTCACCTTCTCGGGACAGGGGCTGGGCGAAAGAGACCCAGTACTTC. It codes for CASSPSRDRGWAKETQYF. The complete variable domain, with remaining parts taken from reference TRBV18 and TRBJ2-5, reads NAGVMQNPRHLVRRRGQEARLRCSPMKGHSHVYWYRQLPEEGLKFMVYLQKENIIDESGMPKERFSAEFPKEGPSILRIQQVVRGDSAAYFCASSPSRDRGWAKETQYFGPGTRLLVL.

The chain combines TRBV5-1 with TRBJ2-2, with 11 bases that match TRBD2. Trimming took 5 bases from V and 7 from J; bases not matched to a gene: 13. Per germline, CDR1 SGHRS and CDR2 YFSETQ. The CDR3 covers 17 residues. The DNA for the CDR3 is TGCGCCAGCAGTCTCGGACTAGCGGGTCGTCCCGGCGGGGAGCTGTTTTTT. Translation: CASSLGLAGRPGGELFF.

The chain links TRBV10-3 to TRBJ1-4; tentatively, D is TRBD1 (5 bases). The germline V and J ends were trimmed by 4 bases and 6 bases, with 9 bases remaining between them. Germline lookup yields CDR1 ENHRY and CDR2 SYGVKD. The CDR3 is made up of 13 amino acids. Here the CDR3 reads CAISAGGDEKLFF. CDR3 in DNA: TGTGCCATCAGTGCGGGGGGGGATGAAAAACTGTTTTTT.

The CDR3 nucleotides are TGCAGCGTCGCTCCTTCGGCCTACAATGAGCAGTTCTTC. It specifies CSVAPSAYNEQFF. This sequence joins TRBV29-1 and TRBJ2-1; D is undetermined. Trimming took 6 bases from V and 2 from J, leaving 11 bases between them. Per the germline V gene, CDR1 is SQVTM and CDR2 is ANQGSEA. CDR3 length: 13 residues.

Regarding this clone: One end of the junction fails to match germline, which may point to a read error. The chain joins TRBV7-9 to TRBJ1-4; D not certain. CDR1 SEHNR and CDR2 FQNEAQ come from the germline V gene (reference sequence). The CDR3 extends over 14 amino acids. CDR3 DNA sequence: TGTTCCAGCACCGCCCCAGGCCATAATGAAAAACTGTTTTTT. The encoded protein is CSSTAPGHNEKLFF. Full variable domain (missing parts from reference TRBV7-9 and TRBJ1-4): DTGVSQNPRHKITKRGQNVTFRCDPISEHNRLYWYRQTLGQGPEFLTYFQNEAQLEKSRLLSDRFSAERPKGSFSTLEIQRTEQGDSAMYLCSSTAPGHNEKLFFGSGTQLSVL.

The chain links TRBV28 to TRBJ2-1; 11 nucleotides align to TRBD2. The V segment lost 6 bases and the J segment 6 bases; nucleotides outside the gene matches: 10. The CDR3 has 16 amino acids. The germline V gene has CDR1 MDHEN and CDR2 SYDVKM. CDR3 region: CASRQTGLAGVNEQFF. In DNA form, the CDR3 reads TGTGCCAGCAGGCAAACCGGACTAGCGGGCGTCAATGAGCAGTTCTTC. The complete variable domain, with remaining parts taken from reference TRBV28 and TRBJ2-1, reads DVKVTQSSRYLVKRTGEKVFLECVQDMDHENMFWYRQDPGLGLRLIYFSYDVKMKEKGDIPEGYSVSREKKERFSLILESASTNQTSMYLCASRQTGLAGVNEQFFGPGTRLTVL.

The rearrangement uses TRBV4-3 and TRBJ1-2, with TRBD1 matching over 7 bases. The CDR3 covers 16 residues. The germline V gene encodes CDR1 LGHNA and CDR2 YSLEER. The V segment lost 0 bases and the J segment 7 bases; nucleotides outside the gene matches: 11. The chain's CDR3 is CASSQELTGQGFGYTF. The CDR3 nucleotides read TGCGCCAGCAGCCAAGAGCTGACAGGGCAGGGTTTTGGCTACACCTTC.

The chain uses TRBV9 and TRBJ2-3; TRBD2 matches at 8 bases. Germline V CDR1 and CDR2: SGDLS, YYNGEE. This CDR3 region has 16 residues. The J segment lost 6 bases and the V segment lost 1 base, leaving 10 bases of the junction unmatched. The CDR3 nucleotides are TGTGCCAGCAGCGTAACTGGGCGGGGGGCCCCCGATACGCAGTATTTT. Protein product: CASSVTGRGAPDTQYF.

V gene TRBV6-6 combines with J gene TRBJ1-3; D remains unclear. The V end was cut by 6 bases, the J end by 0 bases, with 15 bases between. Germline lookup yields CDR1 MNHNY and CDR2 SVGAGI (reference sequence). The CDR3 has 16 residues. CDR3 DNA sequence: TGTGCCAGCAGCCGAGGAGGGATGAGCTCTGGAAACACCATATATTTT. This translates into CASSRGGMSSGNTIYF.

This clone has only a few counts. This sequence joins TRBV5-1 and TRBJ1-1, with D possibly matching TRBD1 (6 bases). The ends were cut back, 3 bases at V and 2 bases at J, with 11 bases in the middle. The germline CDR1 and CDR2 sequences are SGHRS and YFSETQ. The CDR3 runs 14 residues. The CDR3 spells CASSWQGPNTEAFF. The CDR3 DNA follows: TGCGCCAGCAGCTGGCAGGGGCCAAACACTGAAGCTTTCTTT.

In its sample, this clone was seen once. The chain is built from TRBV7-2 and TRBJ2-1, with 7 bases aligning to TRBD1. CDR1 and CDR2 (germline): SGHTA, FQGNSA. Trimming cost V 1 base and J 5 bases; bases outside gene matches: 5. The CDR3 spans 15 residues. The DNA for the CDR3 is TGTGCCAGCAGCTTAGACAGGGGTTTCCACAATGAGCAGTTCTTC. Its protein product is CASSLDRGFHNEQFF.

The CDR3 sequence: CASSPSPVVNTGELFF. DNA of the CDR3: TGTGCCAGCAGCCCGAGTCCCGTAGTAAACACCGGGGAGCTGTTTTTT. The chain carries TRBV7-3 and TRBJ2-2; D gene ambiguous. The V gene's germline CDR1 is SGHTA and CDR2 FQGTGA. This CDR3 spans 16 amino acids. Trimming took 5 bases from V and 2 from J, leaving 15 bases between them.

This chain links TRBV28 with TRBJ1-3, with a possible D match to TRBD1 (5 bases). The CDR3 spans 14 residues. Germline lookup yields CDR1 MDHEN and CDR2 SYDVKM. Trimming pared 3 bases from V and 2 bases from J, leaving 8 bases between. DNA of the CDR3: TGTGCCAGCAGTTTCGCAGGGACTGGAAACACCATATATTTT. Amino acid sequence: CASSFAGTGNTIYF. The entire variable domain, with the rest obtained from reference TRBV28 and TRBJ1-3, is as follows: DVKVTQSSRYLVKRTGEKVFLECVQDMDHENMFWYRQDPGLGLRLIYFSYDVKMKEKGDIPEGYSVSREKKERFSLILESASTNQTSMYLCASSFAGTGNTIYFGEGSWLTVV.

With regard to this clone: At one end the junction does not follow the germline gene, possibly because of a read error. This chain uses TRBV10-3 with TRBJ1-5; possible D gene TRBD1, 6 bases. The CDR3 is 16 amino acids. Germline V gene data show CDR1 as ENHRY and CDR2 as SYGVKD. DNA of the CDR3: TGTGCCGTCAGTGGGGGGCCCATAGGGGGCAATCAGCCCCAGCATTTT. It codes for CAVSGGPIGGNQPQHF.

In nucleotides, the CDR3 is TGTGCCAGCAGCAGGGGTTACAATGAGCAGTTCTTC. Translated: CASSRGYNEQFF. The V call is TRBV7-8, the J call TRBJ2-1, with D tentatively TRBD1 (5 bases). The CDR3 length is 12 residues. Deletions cut 5 bases from V and 4 bases from J, with 6 bases between. Germline CDR1 SGHVS, CDR2 FQNEAQ. Using reference TRBV7-8 and TRBJ2-1 for the parts outside the CDR3, the full variable domain is GAGVSQSPRYKVAKRGQDVALRCDPISGHVSLFWYQQALGQGPEFLTYFQNEAQLDKSGLPSDRFFAERPEGSVSTLKIQRTQQEDSAVYLCASSRGYNEQFFGPGTRLTVL.

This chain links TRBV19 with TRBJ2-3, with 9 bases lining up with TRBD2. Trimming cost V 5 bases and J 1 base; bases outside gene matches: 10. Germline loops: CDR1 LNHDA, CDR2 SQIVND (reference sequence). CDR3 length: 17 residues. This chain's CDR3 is CASSYFLKRGGTDTQYF. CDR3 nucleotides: TGTGCCAGTAGTTACTTCCTGAAGCGGGGGGGCACAGATACGCAGTATTTT.

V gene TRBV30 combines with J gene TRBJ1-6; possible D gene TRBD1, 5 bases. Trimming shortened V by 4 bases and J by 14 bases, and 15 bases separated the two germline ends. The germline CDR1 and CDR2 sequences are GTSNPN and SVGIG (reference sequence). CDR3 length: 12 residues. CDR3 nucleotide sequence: TGTGCCTGGACGCTTTGGGGGGGAACCCTCCACTTT. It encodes CAWTLWGGTLHF.

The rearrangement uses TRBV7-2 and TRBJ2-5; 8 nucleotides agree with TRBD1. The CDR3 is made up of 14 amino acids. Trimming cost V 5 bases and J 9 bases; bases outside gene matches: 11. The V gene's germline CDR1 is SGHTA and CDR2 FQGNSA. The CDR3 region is CASSTPTGDGAQYF. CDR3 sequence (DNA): TGTGCCAGCAGCACACCGACAGGGGATGGCGCCCAGTACTTC.

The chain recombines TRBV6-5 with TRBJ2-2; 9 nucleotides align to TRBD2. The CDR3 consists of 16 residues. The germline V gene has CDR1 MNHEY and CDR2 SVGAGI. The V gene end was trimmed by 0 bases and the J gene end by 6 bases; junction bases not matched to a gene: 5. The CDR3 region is CASSYSKAGGAGELFF. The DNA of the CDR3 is TGTGCCAGCAGTTACTCGAAGGCGGGAGGGGCCGGGGAGCTGTTTTTT.

The DNA of the CDR3 is TGTGCCAGCAGTTTAATCCCCGGGAGGCCAGATACGCAGTATTTT. Protein product: CASSLIPGRPDTQYF. The chain employs TRBV27 and TRBJ2-3, with 7 bases lining up with TRBD2. Germline V gene lookup returns CDR1 MNHEY and CDR2 SMNVEV (reference sequence). The length of the CDR3 is 15 residues. With 2 bases clipped from V and 4 bases from J, the junction kept 6 bases outside the gene matches.

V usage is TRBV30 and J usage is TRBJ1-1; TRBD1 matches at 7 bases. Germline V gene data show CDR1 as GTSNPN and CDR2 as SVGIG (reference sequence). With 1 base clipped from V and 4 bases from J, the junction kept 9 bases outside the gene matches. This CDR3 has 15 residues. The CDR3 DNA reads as TGTGCCTGGAGTGCCGGGACAGATGCGCGCACTGAAGCTTTCTTT. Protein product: CAWSAGTDARTEAFF.